This T cell receptor (beta chain) emerged from a study of shared clonotypes between healthy human individuals. The germline V gene encodes CDR1 ENHRY and CDR2 SYGVKD. The CDR3 loop spans 16 amino acids. Losses at the gene ends were 10 bases for V and 4 bases for J; bases not matched to a gene: 17. Using 200 ng DNA, about 30,000 T cell genomes, the sorted-subset replicate PCRs were run. Clones were read by immunoSEQ multiplex PCR, and TCRdb kept only the in-frame ones, dropping some. The sample consists of 800,000 to 1,200,000 clones, approximately 80% of them appearing once. Both subsets, CD45RA+ naive and CD45RA-negative memory, were split from the CD4+ cells.

Sequenced: memory CD4+ T cells from PBMCs. Subset described: CD45RA-negative fraction. V usage is TRBV10-3 and J usage is TRBJ2-5, with TRBD1 identical over 8 bases. The sequence came from a man aged 18 to 29 in good health. Some clones in this sample may be carry-over from other donors' samples. Here the CDR3 DNA reads TGTGCCACCTCCTGGGTCGGGACAGGCGGAGGAGAGACCCAGTACTTC. This encodes CATSWVGTGGGETQYF.